This is a list of T cell receptor beta chains from one sample in a study of T cell repertoires in cytomegalovirus infection. TCRdb re-analysed the reads in MiXCR, keeping a single row per CDR3 protein. The sample yields roughly 280,000 distinct CDR3 sequences, roughly 10% seen once. Sequenced input: PBMCs. These receptors were obtained from a human donor in good health (CMV status not recorded). Some clones in this sample may be carry-over from other donors' samples. CDR3s include the opening cysteine and the closing phenylalanine or tryptophan.

TRBJ1-1	TRBV7-2	13	CASSLVISPGTLF
TRBJ2-3	TRBV6-1	20	CASSHPGLAGGQPLTDTQYF
TRBJ2-7	TRBV5-1	15	CASSLEGGVSYEQYF
TRBJ2-1	TRBV7-2	16	CASSPTGTSALREQFF
TRBJ1-5	TRBV28	16	CASSLVSSKGNQPQHF
TRBJ1-4	TRBV7-9	15	CASSAGQGINEKLFF
TRBJ2-1	TRBV7-6	15	CASSLIAGGPDEQFF
TRBJ2-3	TRBV5-6	12	CASSPGWSAQYF
TRBJ2-1	TRBV6-2/TRBV6-3	14	CASRGPRDYHEQFF
TRBJ1-4	TRBV7-9	14	CASSSGPTGEKLFF
TRBJ2-5	TRBV7-2	15	CASSFTGGAGETQYF
TRBJ2-4	TRBV6-6	13	CASSYQDREVQYF